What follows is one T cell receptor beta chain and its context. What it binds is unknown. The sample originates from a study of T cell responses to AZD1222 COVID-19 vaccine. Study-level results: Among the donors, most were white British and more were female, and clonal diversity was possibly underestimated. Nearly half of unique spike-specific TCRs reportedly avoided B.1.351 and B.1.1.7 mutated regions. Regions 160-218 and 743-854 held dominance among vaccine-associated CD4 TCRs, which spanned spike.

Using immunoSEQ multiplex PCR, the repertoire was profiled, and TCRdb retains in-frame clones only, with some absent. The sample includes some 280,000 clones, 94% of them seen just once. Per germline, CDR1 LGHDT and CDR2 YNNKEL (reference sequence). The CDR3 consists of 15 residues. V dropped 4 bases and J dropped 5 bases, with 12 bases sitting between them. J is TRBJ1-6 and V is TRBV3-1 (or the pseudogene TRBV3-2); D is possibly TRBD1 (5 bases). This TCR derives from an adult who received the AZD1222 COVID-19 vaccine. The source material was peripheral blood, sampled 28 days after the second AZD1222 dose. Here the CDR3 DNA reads TGTGCCAGCAGCCTTGGGACGGGGAATAATTCACCCCTCCACTTT. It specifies CASSLGTGNNSPLHF.